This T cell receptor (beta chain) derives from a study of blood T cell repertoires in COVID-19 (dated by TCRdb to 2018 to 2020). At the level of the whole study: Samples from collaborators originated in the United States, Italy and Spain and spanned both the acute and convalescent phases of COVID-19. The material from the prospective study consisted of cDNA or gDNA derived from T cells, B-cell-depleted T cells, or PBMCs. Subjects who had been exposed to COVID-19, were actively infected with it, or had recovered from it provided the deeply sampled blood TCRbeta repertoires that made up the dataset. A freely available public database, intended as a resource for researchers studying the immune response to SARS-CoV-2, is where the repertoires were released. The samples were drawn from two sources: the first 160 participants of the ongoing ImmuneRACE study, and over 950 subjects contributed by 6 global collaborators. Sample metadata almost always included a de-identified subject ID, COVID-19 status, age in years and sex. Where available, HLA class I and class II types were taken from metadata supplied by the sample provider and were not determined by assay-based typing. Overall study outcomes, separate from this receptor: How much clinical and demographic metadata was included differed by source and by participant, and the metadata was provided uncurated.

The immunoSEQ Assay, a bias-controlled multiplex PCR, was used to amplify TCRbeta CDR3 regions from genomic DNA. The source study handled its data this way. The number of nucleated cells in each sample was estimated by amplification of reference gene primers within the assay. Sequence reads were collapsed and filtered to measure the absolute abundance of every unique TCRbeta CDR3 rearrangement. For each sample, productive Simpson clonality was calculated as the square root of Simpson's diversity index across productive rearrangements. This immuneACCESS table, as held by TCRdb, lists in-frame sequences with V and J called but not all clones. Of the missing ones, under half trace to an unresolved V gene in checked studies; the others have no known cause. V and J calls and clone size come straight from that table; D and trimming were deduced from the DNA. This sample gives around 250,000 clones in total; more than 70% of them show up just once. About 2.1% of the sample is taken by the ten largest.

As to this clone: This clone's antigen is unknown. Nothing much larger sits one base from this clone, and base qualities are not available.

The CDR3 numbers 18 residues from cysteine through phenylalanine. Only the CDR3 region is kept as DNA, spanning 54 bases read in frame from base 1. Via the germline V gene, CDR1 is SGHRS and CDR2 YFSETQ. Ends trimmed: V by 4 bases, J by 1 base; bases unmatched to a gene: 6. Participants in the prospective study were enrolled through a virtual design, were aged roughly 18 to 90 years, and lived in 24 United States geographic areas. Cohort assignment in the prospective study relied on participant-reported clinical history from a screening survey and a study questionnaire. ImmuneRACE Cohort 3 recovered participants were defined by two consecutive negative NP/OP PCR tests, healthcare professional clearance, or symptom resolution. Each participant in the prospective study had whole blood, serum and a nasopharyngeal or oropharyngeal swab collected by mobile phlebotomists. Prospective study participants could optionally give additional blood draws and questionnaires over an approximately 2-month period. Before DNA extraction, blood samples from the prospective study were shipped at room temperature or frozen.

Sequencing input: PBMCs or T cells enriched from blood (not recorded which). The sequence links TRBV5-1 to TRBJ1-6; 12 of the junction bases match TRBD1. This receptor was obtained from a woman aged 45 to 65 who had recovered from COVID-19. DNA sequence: TGCGCCAGCAGCATCCGGGACAGGGGGCTGTCCTATAATTCACCCCTCCACTTT. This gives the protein CASSIRDRGLSYNSPLHF.